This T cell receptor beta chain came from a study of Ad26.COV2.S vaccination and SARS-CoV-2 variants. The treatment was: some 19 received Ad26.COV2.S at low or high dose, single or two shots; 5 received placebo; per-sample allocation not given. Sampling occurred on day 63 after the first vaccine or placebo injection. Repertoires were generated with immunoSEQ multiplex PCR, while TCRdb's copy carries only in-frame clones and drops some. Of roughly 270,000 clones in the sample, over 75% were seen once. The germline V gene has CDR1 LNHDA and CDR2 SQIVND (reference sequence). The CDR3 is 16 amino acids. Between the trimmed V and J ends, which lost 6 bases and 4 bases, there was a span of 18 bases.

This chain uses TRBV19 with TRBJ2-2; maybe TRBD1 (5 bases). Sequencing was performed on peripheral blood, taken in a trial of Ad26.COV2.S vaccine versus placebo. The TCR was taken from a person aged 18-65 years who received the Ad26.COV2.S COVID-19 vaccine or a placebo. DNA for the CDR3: TGTGCCAGTAGCGCCTCCCCAGGGTACGGCACCGGGGAGCTGTTTTTT. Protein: CASSASPGYGTGELFF.